A single sample gave rise to the 10 T cell receptor beta chains below, sequenced in a study of shared clonotypes between healthy human individuals. Only in-frame clones appear in the TCRdb table, and some are missing; sequencing was by immunoSEQ multiplex PCR. The repertoire consists of about 2,200,000 clones, with 90% to 95% occurring once and the leading ten covering 1.7%. Naive CD8 cells lacked CD45RO and underwent positive selection for CCR7, leaving out terminally differentiated effector memory CD45RA+ cells. Material for sequencing was naive CD8+ T cells from PBMCs. These receptors were collected from a man younger than 35 in good health. Some clones in this sample may be carry-over from other donors' samples.

The rearrangement uses TRBV4-1 and TRBJ2-1; 7 bases agree with TRBD1. V was pared by 6 bases and J by 1 base, with 9 bases of the junction left unmatched. Germline values: CDR1 MGHRA, CDR2 YSYEKL. The CDR3 is 16 residues long. CDR3 DNA sequence: TGCGCCAGCAGACGAAAAGAGACAGGGTCCTACAATGAGCAGTTCTTC. Translated: CASRRKETGSYNEQFF.

This sequence joins TRBV15 and TRBJ2-3; TRBD2 matches 11 bases. V lost 0 bases, J lost 1 base, and 12 bases stayed unmatched. Germline-derived CDR1 and CDR2 are LNHNV and YYDKDF (reference sequence). This CDR3 comprises 20 residues. CDR3 coding DNA: TGTGCCACCAGCAGAGATCTGGTAGCGGGAGGGCCTTGGGGCACAGATACGCAGTATTTT. It codes for CATSRDLVAGGPWGTDTQYF.

In the case of this clone: Additional DNA sequences in this sample encode the identical CDR3. The V and J genes are TRBV27 and TRBJ1-4, with D hard to call. The CDR3 contains 16 residues. Deletions cut 2 bases from V and 0 bases from J, with 10 bases between. Germline V gene lookup returns CDR1 MNHEY and CDR2 SMNVEV (reference sequence). The CDR3 loop reads CASSLGSGATNEKLFF. CDR3 nucleotide sequence: TGTGCCAGCAGTTTAGGTTCGGGAGCAACTAATGAAAAACTGTTTTTT.

This chain uses TRBV4-3 with TRBJ2-5; D perhaps matches TRBD1 (8 bases). Germline CDR1 reads LGHNA; CDR2 reads YSLEER. Trimming took off 0 bases at V and 7 bases at J, with 15 bases between the two ends. The CDR3 extends over 15 amino acids. The CDR3 nucleotides are TGCGCCAGCAGCCAAGAGGGACAGGTAGCGGGGACCCAGTACTTC. This gives the protein CASSQEGQVAGTQYF.

The rearrangement links TRBV28 to TRBJ1-4, with D unresolved. V lost 5 bases and J 7 bases, leaving 17 bases between the germline ends. CDR1 and CDR2 from the germline V gene are MDHEN and SYDVKM. The CDR3 length is 15 residues. CDR3 coding DNA: TGTGCCAGCAGTCCCGTTGGGGTCTGGTCTGAAAAACTGTTTTTT. Translating it yields CASSPVGVWSEKLFF.

This clone is a singleton in its sample. This chain joins TRBV7-9 and TRBJ1-1; D ambiguous. V lost 4 bases and J 6 bases, leaving 6 bases between the germline ends. CDR1 is SEHNR and CDR2 is FQNEAQ in the germline V gene (reference sequence). The CDR3 totals 11 residues. Here the CDR3 reads CASSSSSEAFF. The CDR3 nucleotides are TGTGCCAGCAGCTCTAGTTCTGAAGCTTTCTTT.

The chain couples TRBV6-1 to TRBJ1-5; a possible D gene is TRBD1 (5 bases). The germline V gene has CDR1 MNHNS and CDR2 SASEGT. Trimming removed 4 bases from V and 0 bases from J, with 10 bases in between. The CDR3 totals 15 residues. This CDR3 is CASSARQNSNQPQHF. CDR3 bases: TGTGCCAGCAGTGCGAGACAGAATAGCAATCAGCCCCAGCATTTT.

DNA of the CDR3: TGTGCCAGCAGCTTGGAGAGGGACGAGCAGTACTTC. It yields the protein CASSLERDEQYF. The rearrangement links TRBV7-9 to TRBJ2-7, with D maybe TRBD2 (5 bases). CDR3 size: 12 residues. CDR1 and CDR2 from the germline V gene are SEHNR and FQNEAQ (reference sequence). Trimming took 3 bases from V and 5 from J, leaving 8 bases between them.

About this clone: The same CDR3 can be traced to other DNA sequences in this sample. The J gene is TRBJ1-1, the V gene TRBV28, with no clear D. Germline V CDR1 and CDR2: MDHEN, SYDVKM. Between the trimmed V and J ends, which lost 5 bases and 0 bases, there was a span of 7 bases. The CDR3 extends over 13 amino acids. The CDR3 nucleotides are TGTGCCAGCAGTCTGGGAGTGAACACTGAAGCTTTCTTT. It yields the protein CASSLGVNTEAFF.

The J gene is TRBJ2-7, the V gene TRBV27; the D gene is possibly TRBD1 (6 bases). Germline-derived CDR1 and CDR2 are MNHEY and SMNVEV (reference sequence). V lost 0 bases, J lost 3 bases, and 15 bases lay in between. There are 16 residues in the CDR3. In nucleotides, the CDR3 is TGTGCCAGCAGTTTATCGAACCACAGGGTGGACTACGAGCAGTACTTC. The encoded protein is CASSLSNHRVDYEQYF.